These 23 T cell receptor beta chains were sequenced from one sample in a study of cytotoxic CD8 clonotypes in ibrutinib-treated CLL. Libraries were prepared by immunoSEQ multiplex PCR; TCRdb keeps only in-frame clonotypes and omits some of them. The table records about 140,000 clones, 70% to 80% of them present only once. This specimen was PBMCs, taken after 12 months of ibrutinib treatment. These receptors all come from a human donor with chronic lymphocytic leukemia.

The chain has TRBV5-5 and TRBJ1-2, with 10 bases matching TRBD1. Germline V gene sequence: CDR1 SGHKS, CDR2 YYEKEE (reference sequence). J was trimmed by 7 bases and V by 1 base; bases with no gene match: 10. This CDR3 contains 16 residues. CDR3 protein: CASSLTTGDRGPGYTF. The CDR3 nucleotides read TGTGCCAGCAGCTTGACTACGGGGGACAGGGGACCTGGCTACACCTTC.

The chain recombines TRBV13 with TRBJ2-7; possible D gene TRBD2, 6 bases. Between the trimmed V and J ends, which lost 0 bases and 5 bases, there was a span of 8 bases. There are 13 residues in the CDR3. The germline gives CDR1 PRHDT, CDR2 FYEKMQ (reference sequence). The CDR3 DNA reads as TGTGCCAGCAGCTTAGGACTAGCCCACGAGCAGTACTTC. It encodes CASSLGLAHEQYF.

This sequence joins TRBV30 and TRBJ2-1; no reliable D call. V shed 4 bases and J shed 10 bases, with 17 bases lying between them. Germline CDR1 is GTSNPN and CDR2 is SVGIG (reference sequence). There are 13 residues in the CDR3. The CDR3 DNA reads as TGTGCCTGGATCAGGTTAGGATATCTCGAGCAGTTCTTC. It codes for CAWIRLGYLEQFF.

CDR3 coding DNA: TGTGCCAGCTCACCACCAACGCTTAGGGTCGATGAGCAGTTCTTC. Amino acids: CASSPPTLRVDEQFF. The chain recombines TRBV18 with TRBJ2-1, with no clear D. This CDR3 region has 15 residues. The germline gives CDR1 KGHSH, CDR2 LQKENI. Trimming shortened V by 0 bases and J by 8 bases, and 14 bases separated the two germline ends.

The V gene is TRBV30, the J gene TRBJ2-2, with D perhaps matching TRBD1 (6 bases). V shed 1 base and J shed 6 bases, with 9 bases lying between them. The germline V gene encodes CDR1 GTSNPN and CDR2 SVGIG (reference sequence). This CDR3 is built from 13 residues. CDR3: CAWSETGSGELFF. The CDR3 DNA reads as TGTGCCTGGAGTGAAACAGGGTCCGGGGAGCTGTTTTTT.

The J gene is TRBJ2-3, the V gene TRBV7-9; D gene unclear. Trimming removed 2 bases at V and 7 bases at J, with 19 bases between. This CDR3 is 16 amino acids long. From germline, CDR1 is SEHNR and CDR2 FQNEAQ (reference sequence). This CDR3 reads CASSLLQEYPLYTQYF. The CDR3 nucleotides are TGTGCCAGCAGCTTACTCCAGGAATACCCCCTTTATACGCAGTATTTT.

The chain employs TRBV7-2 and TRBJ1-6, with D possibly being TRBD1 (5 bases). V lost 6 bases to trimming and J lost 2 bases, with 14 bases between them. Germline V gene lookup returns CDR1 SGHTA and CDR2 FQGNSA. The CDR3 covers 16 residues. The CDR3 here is CASRGVGTTYNSPLHF. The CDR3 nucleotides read TGTGCCAGCAGGGGGGTGGGCACTACCTATAATTCACCCCTCCACTTT.

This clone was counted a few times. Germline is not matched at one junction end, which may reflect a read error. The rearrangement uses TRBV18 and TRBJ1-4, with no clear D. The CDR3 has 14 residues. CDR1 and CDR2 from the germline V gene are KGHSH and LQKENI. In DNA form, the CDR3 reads TGTGCCAGCTCATCACCGCGTGGGCTGAATAAACTGTTTTTT. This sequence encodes CASSSPRGLNKLFF. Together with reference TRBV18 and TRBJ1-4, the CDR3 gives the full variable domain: NAGVMQNPRHLVRRRGQEARLRCSPMKGHSHVYWYRQLPEEGLKFMVYLQKENIIDESGMPKERFSAEFPKEGPSILRIQQVVRGDSAAYFCASSSPRGLNKLFFGSGTQLSVL.

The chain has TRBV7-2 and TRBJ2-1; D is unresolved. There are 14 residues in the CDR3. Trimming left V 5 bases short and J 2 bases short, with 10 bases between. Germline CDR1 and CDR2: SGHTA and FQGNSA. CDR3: CASSPPAAYNEQFF. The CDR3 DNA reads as TGTGCCAGCAGCCCCCCCGCGGCCTACAATGAGCAGTTCTTC.

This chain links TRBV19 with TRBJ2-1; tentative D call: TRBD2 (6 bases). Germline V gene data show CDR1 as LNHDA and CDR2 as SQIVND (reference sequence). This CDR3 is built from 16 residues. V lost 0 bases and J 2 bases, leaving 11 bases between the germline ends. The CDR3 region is CASSIEGGPTYNEQFF. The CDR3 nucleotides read TGTGCCAGTAGTATAGAGGGAGGCCCGACCTACAATGAGCAGTTCTTC. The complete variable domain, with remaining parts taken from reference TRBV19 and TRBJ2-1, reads DGGITQSPKYLFRKEGQNVTLSCEQNLNHDAMYWYRQDPGQGLRLIYYSQIVNDFQKGDIAEGYSVSREKKESFPLTVTSAQKNPTAFYLCASSIEGGPTYNEQFFGPGTRLTVL.

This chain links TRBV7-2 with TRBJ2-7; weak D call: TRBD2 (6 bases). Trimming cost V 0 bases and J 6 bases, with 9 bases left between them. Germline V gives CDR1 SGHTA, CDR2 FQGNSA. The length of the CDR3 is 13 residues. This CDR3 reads CASSLAHGSEQYF. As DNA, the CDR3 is TGTGCCAGCAGCTTAGCGCACGGGAGCGAGCAGTACTTC.

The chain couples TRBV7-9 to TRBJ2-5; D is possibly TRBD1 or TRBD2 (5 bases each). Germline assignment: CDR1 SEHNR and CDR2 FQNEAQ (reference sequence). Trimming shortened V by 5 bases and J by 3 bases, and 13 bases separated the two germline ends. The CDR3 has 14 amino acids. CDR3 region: CASSAFRDEETQYF. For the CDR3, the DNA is TGTGCCAGCAGCGCCTTCCGGGACGAAGAGACCCAGTACTTC.

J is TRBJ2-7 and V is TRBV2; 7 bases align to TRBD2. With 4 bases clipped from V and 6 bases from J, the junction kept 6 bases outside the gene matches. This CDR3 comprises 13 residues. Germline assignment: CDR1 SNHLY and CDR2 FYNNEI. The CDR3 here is CASSVASGGEQYF. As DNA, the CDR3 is TGTGCCAGCAGTGTGGCTAGCGGAGGCGAGCAGTACTTC.

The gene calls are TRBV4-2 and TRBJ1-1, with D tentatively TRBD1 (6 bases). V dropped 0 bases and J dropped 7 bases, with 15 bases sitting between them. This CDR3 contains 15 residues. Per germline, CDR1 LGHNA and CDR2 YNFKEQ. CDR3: CASSQDLLGQNEAFF. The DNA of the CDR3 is TGTGCCAGCAGCCAAGATCTTCTAGGACAGAATGAAGCTTTCTTT.

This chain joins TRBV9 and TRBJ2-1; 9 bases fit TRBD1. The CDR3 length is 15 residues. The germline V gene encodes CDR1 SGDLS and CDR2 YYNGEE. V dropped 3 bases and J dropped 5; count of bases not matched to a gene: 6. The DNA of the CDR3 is TGTGCCAGCAGCGGAACCGGGACAGGGAACAATGAGCAGTTCTTC. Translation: CASSGTGTGNNEQFF. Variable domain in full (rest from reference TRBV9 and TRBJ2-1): DSGVTQTPKHLITATGQRVTLRCSPRSGDLSVYWYQQSLDQGLQFLIQYYNGEERAKGNILERFSAQQFPDLHSELNLSSLELGDSALYFCASSGTGTGNNEQFFGPGTRLTVL.

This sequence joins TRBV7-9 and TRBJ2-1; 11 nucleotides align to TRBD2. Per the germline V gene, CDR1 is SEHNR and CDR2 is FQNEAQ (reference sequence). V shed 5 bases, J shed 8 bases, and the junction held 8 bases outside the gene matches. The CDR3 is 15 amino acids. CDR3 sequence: CASSHLAGGRDEQFF. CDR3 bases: TGTGCCAGCAGCCACCTAGCGGGGGGCAGGGATGAGCAGTTCTTC. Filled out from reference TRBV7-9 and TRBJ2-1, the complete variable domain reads DTGVSQNPRHKITKRGQNVTFRCDPISEHNRLYWYRQTLGQGPEFLTYFQNEAQLEKSRLLSDRFSAERPKGSFSTLEIQRTEQGDSAMYLCASSHLAGGRDEQFFGPGTRLTVL.

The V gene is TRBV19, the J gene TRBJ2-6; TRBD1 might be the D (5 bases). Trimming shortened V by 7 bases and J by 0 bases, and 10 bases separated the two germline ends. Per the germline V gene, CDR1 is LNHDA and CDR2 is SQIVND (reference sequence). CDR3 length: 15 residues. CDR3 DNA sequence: TGTGCCAGTATGACAGCCTACTCTGGGGCCAACGTCCTGACTTTC. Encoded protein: CASMTAYSGANVLTF.

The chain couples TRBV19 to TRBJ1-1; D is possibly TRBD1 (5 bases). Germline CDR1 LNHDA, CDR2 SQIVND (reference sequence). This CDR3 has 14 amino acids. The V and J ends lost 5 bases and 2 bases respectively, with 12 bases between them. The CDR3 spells CASSAGQVNTEAFF. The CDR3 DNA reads TGTGCCAGTAGTGCCGGACAAGTCAACACTGAAGCTTTCTTT.

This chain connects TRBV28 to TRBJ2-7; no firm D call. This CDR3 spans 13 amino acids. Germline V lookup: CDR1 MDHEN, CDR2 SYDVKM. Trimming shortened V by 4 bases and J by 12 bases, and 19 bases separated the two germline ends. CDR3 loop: CASSSLTHLWWYF. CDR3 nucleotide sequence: TGTGCCAGCAGTTCCCTCACGCACCTGTGGTGGTACTTC.

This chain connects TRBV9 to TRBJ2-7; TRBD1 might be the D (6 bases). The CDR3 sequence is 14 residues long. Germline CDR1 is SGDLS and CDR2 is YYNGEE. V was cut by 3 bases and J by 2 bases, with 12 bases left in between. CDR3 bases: TGTGCCAGCAGCGCTGGACAGTACCCCTACGAGCAGTACTTC. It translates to CASSAGQYPYEQYF.

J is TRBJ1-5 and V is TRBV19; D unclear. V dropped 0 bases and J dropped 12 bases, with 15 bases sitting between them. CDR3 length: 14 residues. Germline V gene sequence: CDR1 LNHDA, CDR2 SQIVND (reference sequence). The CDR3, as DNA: TGTGCCAGTAGTATAGATCTCGGACGGGATGACCAGCATTTT. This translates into CASSIDLGRDDQHF.

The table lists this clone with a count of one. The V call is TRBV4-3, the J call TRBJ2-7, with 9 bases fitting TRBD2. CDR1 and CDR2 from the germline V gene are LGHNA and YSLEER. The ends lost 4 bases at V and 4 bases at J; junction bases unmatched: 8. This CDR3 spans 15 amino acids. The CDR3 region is CASSPLAGEGYEQYF. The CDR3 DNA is TGCGCCAGCAGCCCCTTAGCGGGAGAGGGATACGAGCAGTACTTC.

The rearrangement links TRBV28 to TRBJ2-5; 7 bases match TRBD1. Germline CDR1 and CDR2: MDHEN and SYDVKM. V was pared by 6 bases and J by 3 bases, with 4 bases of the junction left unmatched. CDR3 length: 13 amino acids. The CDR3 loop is CASRPTGEETQYF. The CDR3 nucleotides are TGTGCCAGCAGACCTACAGGGGAAGAGACCCAGTACTTC.